This record looks at one TCR beta chain sequence and its context. The data were taken from a study of cytomegalovirus exposure and HLA in healthy donors. PCR primers comprised 60 Vbeta and 13 Jbeta primers. Sequenced by immunoSEQ multiplex PCR; TCRdb stores in-frame clones only, minus some. Here the sample spans 90,000 to 110,000 clones, roughly 15% being singletons. Germline CDR1 reads MNHEY; CDR2 reads SMNVEV (reference sequence). CDR3 length: 15 amino acids. J lost 1 base, V lost 2 bases, and 2 bases had no gene match. The source of this sequence is a female donor in good health and CMV-seronegative. V is TRBV27 and J is TRBJ1-5, with 7 bases fitting TRBD1. The sequenced material came from PBMCs. The CDR3 loop reads CASSLAGGSNQPQHF. The CDR3 bases are TGTGCCAGCAGTTTAGCAGGGGGAAGCAATCAGCCCCAGCATTTT.